This T cell receptor beta chain was identified during a study of regulatory T cells in long-lasting Graves disease. Study-level results: TCR diversity was lower in persistent than newly diagnosed Graves' disease.

For TCR beta, libraries came from iRepertoire HTBI primers and Arm-PCR of CDR3 regions. MiXCR was run by TCRdb on the multiplex PCR reads, yielding one entry per CDR3 protein. Found here are some 220,000 distinct CDR3 sequences, roughly a fifth of them singletons; the top ten hold 12%. As to time point: newly diagnosed GD, antithyroid drugs for less than 3 months. RNA isolated from PBMCs was used to make the TCR library. This clonotype was detected ten times or more. Its antigen is still unknown. The same sample was also studied in work on T cells in Graves' hyperthyroidism and ophthalmopathy. That publication notes: When ophthalmopathy did not progress within 18 months, Graves' hyperthyroidism was considered stable. Primed by the HTBI set, a first-round RT-PCR was run on the TCR CDR3. For ophthalmopathy, model prediction preceded onset by a median roughly 5.9 months.

Source: peripheral blood mononuclear cells (PBMCs), taken at new diagnosis, from a patient treated with antithyroid drugs. This receptor was identified in a woman aged 25 to 45 with Graves disease.

The CDR3 DNA is TGTGCCAGCAGAGGGACGATGGGCGGGGAGCTGTTTTTT. This sequence encodes CASRGTMGGELFF. The rearrangement joins TRBV6-1 to TRBJ2-2; the D call may be TRBD1 or TRBD2 (5 bases each). Germline assignment: CDR1 MNHNS and CDR2 SASEGT. V shed 6 bases and J shed 7 bases, with 12 bases lying between them. The CDR3 totals 13 residues.